The rows below give T cell receptor beta chains drawn from one sample of a study of T cells of healthy individuals. One entry per CDR3 protein, called by TCRdb with MiXCR from the 5' RACE reads. This table has some 41,000 distinct CDR3 sequences, about 4.2% appearing once. All receptors derive from a human donor in good health. CDR3s include the opening cysteine and the closing phenylalanine or tryptophan. A D gene is named only where the DNA matches it firmly. Expanded clones are given a class, and other clones once, few, many or no size at all.

medium-sized | TRBJ2-3 | TRBD1 | TRBV5-1 | CASSRQMQGAQTDTQYF | TGCGCCAGCAGCCGCCAAATGCAGGGGGCGCAAACAGATACGCAGTATTTT
. | TRBJ2-2 | TRBD2 | TRBV7-2 | CASSLALATGELFF | TGTGCCAGCAGCTTAGCACTAGCGACCGGGGAGCTGTTTTTT
. | TRBJ2-1 | TRBD1 | TRBV5-1 | CASSVRQGALEQFF | TGCGCCAGCAGCGTCAGACAGGGGGCGCTTGAGCAGTTCTTC
few | TRBJ2-2 | TRBD2 | TRBV9 | CASSVATQGWTSGRTGELFF | TGTGCCAGCAGCGTAGCTACGCAGGGGTGGACTAGCGGGAGGACCGGGGAGCTGTTTTTT
many | TRBJ1-5 | . | TRBV2 | CASSIVRSNQPQHF | TGTGCCAGCAGTATTGTCAGAAGCAATCAGCCCCAGCATTTT
. | TRBJ2-1 | TRBD2 | TRBV20-1 | CSARVTSGRTSYNEQFF | TGCAGTGCTAGGGTTACTAGCGGACGAACCTCCTACAATGAGCAGTTCTTC
few | TRBJ1-1 | . | TRBV12-3/TRBV12-4 | CASSLVEADTEAFF | TGTGCCAGCAGTTTAGTGGAGGCTGACACTGAAGCTTTCTTT
many | TRBJ2-2 | TRBD1 | TRBV7-9 | CASSLSRQGAGELFF | TGTGCCAGCAGCTTATCCCGACAGGGGGCCGGGGAGCTGTTTTTT
many | TRBJ2-5 | . | TRBV12-3/TRBV12-4 | CASSPSGQTQYF | TGTGCCAGCAGTCCTTCTGGCCAGACCCAGTACTTC
many | TRBJ2-2 | . | TRBV13 | CASSPGNTGELFF | TGTGCCAGCAGCCCCGGGAACACCGGGGAGCTGTTTTTT
many | TRBJ1-1 | TRBD1 | TRBV6-5 | CASSYDRDSTEAFF | TGTGCCAGCAGTTACGACAGGGATAGCACTGAAGCTTTCTTT
. | TRBJ2-5 | TRBD2 | TRBV4-2 | CASSQGGTSAQETQYF | TGTGCCAGCAGCCAAGGGGGGACTAGCGCACAAGAGACCCAGTACTTC
. | TRBJ2-1 | . | TRBV20-1 | CSASWDASAGNEQFF | TGCAGTGCTAGTTGGGACGCTAGCGCAGGGAATGAGCAGTTCTTC
many | TRBJ1-1 | . | TRBV6-1 | CATQKGTGLVNTEAFF | TGTGCCACCCAGAAGGGAACAGGGTTAGTGAACACTGAAGCTTTCTTT
few | TRBJ2-5 | . | TRBV18 | CATQLNTAQETQYF | TGTGCCACCCAACTAAACACAGCTCAAGAGACCCAGTACTTC
. | TRBJ2-5 | . | TRBV7-3 | CASSLSSGETQYF | TGTGCCAGCAGCTTAAGTAGCGGAGAGACCCAGTACTTC
many | TRBJ2-4 | . | TRBV7-2 | CASSGGGGVKNIQYF | TGTGCCAGCAGCGGGGGAGGGGGCGTCAAAAACATTCAGTACTTC
. | TRBJ2-7 | . | TRBV7-2 | CASSLESRGEYEQYF | TGTGCCAGCAGCTTAGAGTCCCGCGGGGAGTACGAGCAGTACTTC
few | TRBJ1-2 | . | TRBV6-6 | CASSKSQDYGYTF | TGTGCCAGCAGTAAGAGCCAAGACTATGGCTACACCTTC
few | TRBJ1-5 | TRBD1 | TRBV2 | CASRSGTASNQPQHF | TGTGCCAGCAGATCCGGGACAGCTAGCAATCAGCCCCAGCATTTT
few | TRBJ2-1 | . | TRBV12-5 | CASGFRQYSYNEQFF | TGTGCTAGTGGTTTCCGCCAGTATTCCTACAATGAGCAGTTCTTC
many | TRBJ2-1 | TRBD2 | TRBV6-2/TRBV6-3 | CASGLLAGDREQFF | TGTGCCAGCGGCTTACTAGCGGGAGATCGTGAGCAGTTCTTC
many | TRBJ2-3 | . | TRBV20-1 | CSARPPFGGLTDTQYF | TGCAGTGCTAGACCACCATTTGGGGGACTGACAGATACGCAGTATTTT
. | TRBJ2-3 | . | TRBV2 | CASRGLESTDTQYF | TGTGCCAGCCGGGGACTGGAGAGCACAGATACGCAGTATTTT
many | TRBJ2-5 | TRBD2 | TRBV7-3 | CASSPGLAGVGRQETQYF | TGTGCCAGCAGCCCGGGACTAGCGGGAGTTGGTAGGCAAGAGACCCAGTACTTC
. | TRBJ2-3 | . | TRBV12-3/TRBV12-4 | CASTKEGLRTDTQYF | TGTGCCAGCACTAAAGAGGGTCTGCGGACAGATACGCAGTATTTT